One and the same sample provided the 22 T cell receptor beta chains below, sequenced in a study of T cell repertoires in cytomegalovirus infection. Antigens for these TCRs are unknown. TCRdb re-called the reads with MiXCR, one entry per CDR3 protein. The sample includes some 310,000 distinct CDR3 sequences, around 25% seen only once; the top ten take about 14%. The sample consisted of cultured PBMCs, taken from culture after CMV antigen stimulation. Receptor source: a human donor in good health (CMV status not recorded). Some clones in this sample may be carry-over from other donors' samples.

The chain combines TRBV4-1 with TRBJ2-2; 10 bases match TRBD1. CDR1 is MGHRA, CDR2 YSYEKL, per germline. The ends lost 1 base at V and 5 bases at J; junction bases unmatched: 16. The CDR3 is 20 residues long. The CDR3, as DNA: TGCGCCAGCAGCCAAGTTATTGGGGACAGGGGCGGAAAACAAACCGGGGAGCTGTTTTTT. It codes for CASSQVIGDRGGKQTGELFF.

The table lists this clonotype with a few counts. This chain joins TRBV7-2 and TRBJ2-1, with 7 bases aligning to TRBD2. The CDR3 spans 17 residues. The germline gives CDR1 SGHTA, CDR2 FQGNSA. With 2 bases clipped from V and 6 bases from J, the junction kept 13 bases outside the gene matches. CDR3: CASSLLFSKLAANEQFF. In nucleotides, the CDR3 is TGTGCCAGCAGCTTACTTTTTTCTAAGCTAGCGGCCAATGAGCAGTTCTTC. Combining the CDR3 with reference TRBV7-2 and TRBJ2-1 gives the whole variable domain GAGVSQSPSNKVTEKGKDVELRCDPISGHTALYWYRQSLGQGLEFLIYFQGNSAPDKSGLPSDRFSAERTGGSVSTLTIQRTQQEDSAVYLCASSLLFSKLAANEQFFGPGTRLTVL.

The rearrangement uses TRBV6-2 or TRBV6-3 and TRBJ2-4; TRBD2 aligns across 11 bases. Germline assignment: CDR1 MNHEY and CDR2 SVGEGT. V lost 7 bases, J lost 7 bases, and 15 bases stayed unmatched. The CDR3 runs to 17 residues. CDR3 coding DNA: TGTGCCAGCACCCAAGGAAGACTAGCGGGGTCCCCGAACATTCAGTACTTC. This gives the protein CASTQGRLAGSPNIQYF.

The chain is built from TRBV12-3 or TRBV12-4 and TRBJ1-1; D might be TRBD1 (5 bases). The ends were cut back, 3 bases at V and 0 bases at J, with 8 bases in the middle. This CDR3 is 14 amino acids long. This chain's CDR3 is CASSLGEMNTEAFF. For the CDR3, the DNA is TGTGCCAGCAGTTTGGGGGAAATGAACACTGAAGCTTTCTTT.

This clonotype came up a few times. CDR3 coding DNA: TGCGCCAGCAACGCAGGGACGGACGGTCCGGGCTACACCTTC. Translating it yields CASNAGTDGPGYTF. V gene TRBV5-1 combines with J gene TRBJ1-2; possibly TRBD1 for D (5 bases). From germline, CDR1 is SGHRS and CDR2 YFSETQ. With 6 bases removed from V and 8 bases from J, the gap between germline ends came to 20 bases. The CDR3 is 14 amino acids.

This clonotype was seen at least ten times. The chain joins TRBV7-2 to TRBJ2-1, with 9 bases aligning to TRBD2. The V gene's germline CDR1 is SGHTA and CDR2 FQGNSA. The CDR3 contains 17 residues. J was trimmed by 6 bases and V by 4 bases; bases with no gene match: 13. The CDR3 sequence: CASSYTILAGRSNEQFF. Written as DNA, the CDR3 is TGTGCCAGCAGCTACACCATCCTAGCGGGACGTTCCAATGAGCAGTTCTTC.

The rearrangement joins TRBV6-5 to TRBJ2-7, with D hard to call. Trimming shortened V by 4 bases and J by 4 bases, and 8 bases separated the two germline ends. The length of the CDR3 is 12 residues. Germline CDR1 and CDR2: MNHEY and SVGAGI. CDR3 sequence reads: CASSSNPYEQYF. The CDR3 DNA follows: TGTGCCAGCAGTTCGAATCCATACGAGCAGTACTTC.

This clonotype was recorded many times. The V and J genes are TRBV7-2 and TRBJ2-7; D possibly corresponds to TRBD2 (6 bases). This CDR3 has 13 amino acids. V dropped 5 bases and J dropped 4 bases, with 12 bases sitting between them. Germline CDR1 reads SGHTA; CDR2 reads FQGNSA. This CDR3 reads CASSGTFPYEQYF. CDR3 DNA: TGTGCCAGCAGCGGGACTTTCCCTTACGAGCAGTACTTC.

The chain couples TRBV28 to TRBJ2-7; D is ambiguous. This CDR3 comprises 13 residues. Trimming took 9 bases from V and 0 from J, leaving 12 bases between them. Per the germline V gene, CDR1 is MDHEN and CDR2 is SYDVKM. Here the CDR3 DNA reads TGTGCCAGTCGCTCGTACGTCTCCTACGAGCAGTACTTC. Translating gives CASRSYVSYEQYF. The full variable domain, rest sourced from reference TRBV28 and TRBJ2-7, is DVKVTQSSRYLVKRTGEKVFLECVQDMDHENMFWYRQDPGLGLRLIYFSYDVKMKEKGDIPEGYSVSREKKERFSLILESASTNQTSMYLCASRSYVSYEQYFGPGTRLTVT.

The chain carries TRBV7-8 and TRBJ2-5, with a tentative D call TRBD2 (6 bases). This CDR3 is 13 amino acids long. CDR1 is SGHVS, CDR2 FQNEAQ, per germline. With 7 bases removed from V and 7 bases from J, the gap between germline ends came to 16 bases. CDR3 residues: CASKLGGGGTQYF. CDR3 DNA: TGTGCCAGCAAACTGGGGGGAGGAGGGACCCAGTACTTC.

The chain employs TRBV6-1 and TRBJ2-1; TRBD2 matches 13 bases. Trimming cost V 6 bases and J 4 bases; bases outside gene matches: 6. Germline loops: CDR1 MNHNS, CDR2 SASEGT. This CDR3 spans 16 amino acids. CDR3 DNA sequence: TGTGCCAGCAGCTCCGGGACTAGCGGGACTTACAATGAGCAGTTCTTC. It codes for CASSSGTSGTYNEQFF.

V and J are TRBV7-2 and TRBJ1-1; D not resolved. The CDR3 is 16 residues long. V lost 5 bases and J 8 bases, leaving 24 bases between the germline ends. Germline loops: CDR1 SGHTA, CDR2 FQGNSA. CDR3 sequence reads: CASSPTNPGMGKEAFF. CDR3 sequence (DNA): TGTGCCAGCAGCCCAACAAACCCCGGGATGGGAAAGGAAGCTTTCTTT. Supplemented by reference TRBV7-2 and TRBJ1-1, the full variable domain reads GAGVSQSPSNKVTEKGKDVELRCDPISGHTALYWYRQSLGQGLEFLIYFQGNSAPDKSGLPSDRFSAERTGGSVSTLTIQRTQQEDSAVYLCASSPTNPGMGKEAFFGQGTRLTVV.

Many counts were recorded for this clonotype. CDR3 residues: CASSLTDRGNTEAFF. The CDR3, as DNA: TGTGCCAGCAGCTTGACAGATCGGGGGAACACTGAAGCTTTCTTT. The V call is TRBV7-8, the J call TRBJ1-1, with a possible D match to TRBD1 (5 bases). CDR3 length: 15 residues. Germline V gene sequence: CDR1 SGHVS, CDR2 FQNEAQ. V was cut by 3 bases and J by 1 base, with 12 bases left in between. The complete variable domain, with remaining parts taken from reference TRBV7-8 and TRBJ1-1, reads GAGVSQSPRYKVAKRGQDVALRCDPISGHVSLFWYQQALGQGPEFLTYFQNEAQLDKSGLPSDRFFAERPEGSVSTLKIQRTQQEDSAVYLCASSLTDRGNTEAFFGQGTRLTVV.

This clonotype was seen only a few times. This rearrangement joins TRBV12-3 or TRBV12-4 to TRBJ2-5; 9 nucleotides agree with TRBD1. This CDR3 region has 14 residues. J was trimmed by 4 bases and V by 3 bases; bases with no gene match: 3. CDR3 DNA: TGTGCCAGCAGTTTTGGGACAGGGCGAGAGACCCAGTACTTC. Protein product: CASSFGTGRETQYF.

The chain carries TRBV4-1 and TRBJ1-2; no firm D call. This CDR3 spans 14 amino acids. The ends were cut back, 1 base at V and 5 bases at J, with 11 bases in the middle. The germline gives CDR1 MGHRA, CDR2 YSYEKL. CDR3: CASSQGLSGYGYTF. CDR3 coding DNA: TGCGCCAGCAGCCAAGGTCTTTCGGGTTATGGCTACACCTTC.

This clonotype was found many times. The chain has TRBV7-2 and TRBJ1-2; D remains unclear. The length of the CDR3 is 14 residues. Germline lookup yields CDR1 SGHTA and CDR2 FQGNSA. Between the trimmed V and J ends, which lost 4 bases and 3 bases, there was a span of 12 bases. CDR3 loop: CASSSPGRHYGYTF. The CDR3 DNA reads as TGTGCCAGCAGCTCCCCGGGCCGACACTATGGCTACACCTTC.

V gene TRBV19 combines with J gene TRBJ1-1, with TRBD1 as a possible D gene (5 bases). The CDR3 has 15 residues. Germline CDR1 and CDR2: LNHDA and SQIVND (reference sequence). V was clipped by 5 bases and J by 0 bases, with 13 bases between them. CDR3 nucleotides: TGTGCCAGTAGTGATCCGGGACGGTTGAACACTGAAGCTTTCTTT. Its translation is CASSDPGRLNTEAFF.

The sample holds many counts of this clonotype. This chain joins TRBV7-2 and TRBJ2-5, with unresolved D. V lost 6 bases, J lost 3 bases, and 5 bases lay in between. The CDR3 loop spans 11 amino acids. The germline gives CDR1 SGHTA, CDR2 FQGNSA. The CDR3 sequence is CASSYEETQYF. The CDR3 nucleotides read TGTGCCAGCAGTTATGAAGAGACCCAGTACTTC.

This chain connects TRBV20-1 to TRBJ2-1; a weak D match, TRBD1 (6 bases). The germline gives CDR1 DFQATT, CDR2 SNEGSKA (reference sequence). The CDR3 sequence is 16 residues long. Trimming pared 6 bases from V and 9 bases from J, leaving 27 bases between. The CDR3 DNA is TGCAGTGCCACCCCCGCGACAGCCTACGTGACAGGTGAGCAGTTCTTC. Residues: CSATPATAYVTGEQFF.

This clonotype has ten or more counts. CDR3 in DNA: TGTGCCAGCAGCGCCCGGGGCAGCTCTGGAAACACCATATATTTT. It specifies CASSARGSSGNTIYF. V and J are TRBV7-2 and TRBJ1-3; tentative D call: TRBD1 (5 bases). V dropped 5 bases and J dropped 0 bases, with 11 bases sitting between them. The CDR3 length is 15 residues. Germline CDR1 SGHTA, CDR2 FQGNSA.

J is TRBJ1-2 and V is TRBV4-2; D remains ambiguous. V dropped 0 bases and J dropped 4 bases, with 6 bases sitting between them. CDR3 size: 13 residues. Germline V gene data show CDR1 as LGHNA and CDR2 as YNFKEQ. The CDR3 region is CASSQERAYGYTF. CDR3 nucleotide sequence: TGTGCCAGCAGCCAAGAAAGGGCCTATGGCTACACCTTC.

J is TRBJ1-4 and V is TRBV29-1, with D perhaps TRBD1 (5 bases). This CDR3 has 12 amino acids. Germline V gives CDR1 SQVTM, CDR2 ANQGSEA. V gave up 4 bases and J gave up 13 bases, with 16 bases separating them. In nucleotides, the CDR3 is TGCAGCGTTGCCGGGGCAAAGGGTGGACTGTTTTTT. It yields the protein CSVAGAKGGLFF. Full variable domain (rest looked up from reference TRBV29-1 and TRBJ1-4): SAVISQKPSRDICQRGTSLTIQCQVDSQVTMMFWYRQQPGQSLTLIATANQGSEATYESGFVIDKFPISRPNLTFSTLTVSNMSPEDSSIYLCSVAGAKGGLFFGSGTQLSVL.